These 21 T cell receptor beta chains share one sample of origin, sequenced in a study of cytomegalovirus exposure and HLA in healthy donors. PCR involved 60 Vbeta and 13 Jbeta primers. This table comes from immunoSEQ multiplex PCR, and its TCRdb copy is limited to in-frame clones, with some not included. The profile shows some 87,000 clones, about 78% of them singletons. The specimen sequenced was PBMCs. These receptors all stem from a man younger than 35 in good health and CMV-seropositive.

V is TRBV21-1 and J is TRBJ1-1. TRBV21-1 is an annotated pseudogene. The CDR3 loop spans 15 amino acids. This chain's CDR3 is CASLGGANLNTEAFF. In nucleotides, the CDR3 is TGTGCCAGCCTGGGGGGGGCTAACCTGAACACTGAAGCTTTCTTT.

V is TRBV5-1 and J is TRBJ2-7, with TRBD1 matching 7 bases. Germline V gene data show CDR1 as SGHRS and CDR2 as YFSETQ. This CDR3 is built from 14 residues. Trimming cost V 6 bases and J 0 bases; bases outside gene matches: 6. This CDR3 is CASKGAESSYEQYF. The CDR3 DNA sequence: TGCGCCAGCAAGGGGGCGGAAAGCTCCTACGAGCAGTACTTC.

This clone appeared a few times. This chain joins TRBV2 and TRBJ1-1; TRBD1 might be the D (6 bases). V was trimmed by 7 bases and J by 0 bases, leaving 9 bases between them. Germline V gene lookup returns CDR1 SNHLY and CDR2 FYNNEI. The CDR3 runs 13 residues. CDR3 residues: CASKRGMNTEAFF. The CDR3, as DNA: TGTGCCAGCAAAAGGGGGATGAACACTGAAGCTTTCTTT. Full variable domain (remainder filled in from reference TRBV2 and TRBJ1-1): EPEVTQTPSHQVTQMGQEVILRCVPISNHLYFYWYRQILGQKVEFLVSFYNNEISEKSEIFDDQFSVERPDGSNFTLKIRSTKLEDSAMYFCASKRGMNTEAFFGQGTRLTVV.

The rearrangement joins TRBV28 to TRBJ1-1, with D possibly TRBD1 on 6 matching bases. Germline V gene lookup returns CDR1 MDHEN and CDR2 SYDVKM. Trimming took 6 bases from V and 7 from J, leaving 21 bases between them. The CDR3 consists of 15 residues. This chain's CDR3 is CASRPTNRQVVEAFF. For the CDR3, the DNA is TGTGCCAGCAGGCCGACGAACAGACAGGTTGTTGAAGCTTTCTTT. Combining the CDR3 with reference TRBV28 and TRBJ1-1 gives the whole variable domain DVKVTQSSRYLVKRTGEKVFLECVQDMDHENMFWYRQDPGLGLRLIYFSYDVKMKEKGDIPEGYSVSREKKERFSLILESASTNQTSMYLCASRPTNRQVVEAFFGQGTRLTVV.

The sample holds one count of this clone. The gene calls are TRBV5-4 and TRBJ2-2, with 10 nucleotides matching TRBD1. The V gene's germline CDR1 is SGHNT and CDR2 YYREEE (reference sequence). With 3 bases clipped from V and 6 bases from J, the junction kept 17 bases outside the gene matches. The CDR3 has 19 residues. The CDR3 coding sequence is TGTGCCAGCAGCTCACGGGACAGGGGATATGGGCTAGGTGCCGGGGAGCTGTTTTTT. This sequence encodes CASSSRDRGYGLGAGELFF.

The rearrangement links TRBV6-5 to TRBJ1-2; TRBD1 matches 7 bases. The germline V gene encodes CDR1 MNHEY and CDR2 SVGAGI. The CDR3 is 13 residues long. J gave up 8 bases and V 6 bases, and 9 bases lay outside the gene matches. In nucleotides, the CDR3 is TGTGCCAGCAGCAATGACAGGGTAAAGGGCTACACCTTC. This sequence encodes CASSNDRVKGYTF.

This chain connects TRBV10-1 to TRBJ1-1, with a tentative D call TRBD1 (5 bases). The CDR3 length is 15 residues. The ends were cut back, 0 bases at V and 4 bases at J, with 12 bases in the middle. Germline assignment: CDR1 WNHNN and CDR2 SYGVQD (reference sequence). In nucleotides, the CDR3 is TGCGCCAGCAGTGAGTCTAGATCGGGGGGCACTGAAGCTTTCTTT. It specifies CASSESRSGGTEAFF.

As to this clone: In the same sample, other DNA sequences code for this CDR3. The chain uses TRBV7-9 and TRBJ1-1, with 10 bases aligning to TRBD1. V shed 3 bases, J shed 4 bases, and the junction held 2 bases outside the gene matches. The CDR3 contains 14 residues. Germline lookup yields CDR1 SEHNR and CDR2 FQNEAQ (reference sequence). This CDR3 reads CASSLGQGSTEAFF. The CDR3 coding sequence is TGTGCCAGCAGCTTGGGACAGGGGTCCACTGAAGCTTTCTTT.

The genes are TRBV2 and TRBJ2-7; 7 bases align to TRBD1. CDR3 length: 15 amino acids. The germline CDR1 and CDR2 sequences are SNHLY and FYNNEI. J was trimmed by 0 bases and V by 10 bases; bases with no gene match: 12. The CDR3 loop is CAIPVPRDSSYEQYF. The DNA of the CDR3 is TGTGCCATTCCCGTTCCCCGGGACAGCTCCTACGAGCAGTACTTC.

The chain combines TRBV5-6 with TRBJ2-2, with TRBD2 matching over 10 bases. The J segment lost 4 bases and the V segment lost 4 bases, leaving 1 base of the junction unmatched. The CDR3 runs 14 residues. Germline V gene data show CDR1 as SGHDT and CDR2 as YYEEEE. In nucleotides, the CDR3 is TGTGCCAGCAGCGGACTAGCGGCCACCGGGGAGCTGTTTTTT. Encoded protein: CASSGLAATGELFF.

The chain has TRBV5-4 and TRBJ2-7; a weak D match, TRBD1 (6 bases). The V and J ends lost 6 bases and 0 bases respectively, with 13 bases between them. This CDR3 is 14 amino acids long. Germline V gene data show CDR1 as SGHNT and CDR2 as YYREEE (reference sequence). CDR3 sequence: CASTLQGGSYEQYF. CDR3 DNA: TGTGCCAGCACCCTGCAAGGGGGCTCCTACGAGCAGTACTTC.

The CDR3 DNA follows: TGTGCCAAGACTAGCGGGAGTACAGATACGCAGTATTTT. This sequence encodes CAKTSGSTDTQYF. The chain has TRBV2 and TRBJ2-3; 12 bases line up with TRBD2. V lost 10 bases to trimming and J lost 3 bases; unmatched junction nucleotides: 2. The CDR3 covers 13 residues. CDR1 and CDR2 from the germline V gene are SNHLY and FYNNEI.

In this sample, this clone turned up many times. V is TRBV6-5 and J is TRBJ2-1; perhaps TRBD2 as D (6 bases). Germline CDR1 MNHEY, CDR2 SVGAGI. V was cut by 8 bases and J by 2 bases, with 13 bases left in between. This CDR3 has 14 amino acids. CDR3 protein: CASALEGTYNEQFF. The CDR3 DNA sequence: TGTGCCAGCGCTTTGGAGGGGACCTACAATGAGCAGTTCTTC.

This clone was recorded only once. The rearrangement uses TRBV6-1 and TRBJ1-2; 8 bases match TRBD1. Germline V CDR1 and CDR2: MNHNS, SASEGT. V shed 1 base, J shed 8 bases, and the junction held 6 bases outside the gene matches. This CDR3 is 14 amino acids long. The CDR3 sequence is CASSEGWPGGGYTF. In DNA, the CDR3 is TGTGCCAGCAGTGAAGGTTGGCCAGGGGGCGGCTACACCTTC.

This chain uses TRBV27 with TRBJ1-2; a possible D gene is TRBD1 (5 bases). The V end lost 5 bases, the J end lost 5 bases, and 15 bases lay between the germline ends. This CDR3 is built from 14 residues. CDR1 and CDR2 (germline): MNHEY, SMNVEV (reference sequence). DNA for the CDR3: TGTGCCAGCAGTGCCTCAGGGACTGTATATGGCTACACCTTC. Translated: CASSASGTVYGYTF.

J is TRBJ1-2 and V is TRBV28; TRBD1 aligns across 7 bases. J gave up 0 bases and V 5 bases, and 6 bases lay outside the gene matches. CDR1 is MDHEN, CDR2 SYDVKM, per germline. The CDR3 is 15 residues long. The CDR3 sequence: CASSLTGQPNYGYTF. The CDR3, as DNA: TGTGCCAGCAGTCTAACGGGACAGCCTAACTATGGCTACACCTTC.

The V gene is TRBV5-4, the J gene TRBJ2-1; a weak D match, TRBD2 (6 bases). CDR3 length: 15 residues. Germline V gene sequence: CDR1 SGHNT, CDR2 YYREEE (reference sequence). V lost 0 bases, J lost 4 bases, and 11 bases lay in between. This chain's CDR3 is CASSLGAGRYNEQFF. The CDR3 nucleotides read TGTGCCAGCAGCTTGGGGGCGGGAAGGTACAATGAGCAGTTCTTC.

This chain connects TRBV29-1 to TRBJ1-5, with TRBD1 matching 7 bases. Germline lookup yields CDR1 SQVTM and CDR2 ANQGSEA. Losses at the gene ends were 4 bases for V and 8 bases for J; bases not matched to a gene: 5. The CDR3 covers 12 residues. The CDR3 protein is CSVGATGEPQHF. CDR3 coding DNA: TGCAGCGTTGGGGCCACAGGGGAGCCCCAGCATTTT.

The chain joins TRBV25-1 to TRBJ2-2, with 9 bases matching TRBD2. The length of the CDR3 is 17 residues. Germline CDR1 reads MGHDK; CDR2 reads SYGVNS. V shed 6 bases, J shed 4 bases, and the junction held 12 bases outside the gene matches. The CDR3 coding sequence is TGTGCCAGCAGCCGTTTTAGCGGGAGTGGAGGCACCGGGGAGCTGTTTTTT. Its protein product is CASSRFSGSGGTGELFF. Full variable domain (outside the CDR3, taken from reference TRBV25-1 and TRBJ2-2): EADIYQTPRYLVIGTGKKITLECSQTMGHDKMYWYQQDPGMELHLIHYSYGVNSTEKGDLSSESTVSRIRTEHFPLTLESARPSHTSQYLCASSRFSGSGGTGELFFGEGSRLTVL.

The chain links TRBV4-1 to TRBJ2-1; 8 nucleotides line up with TRBD2. J was trimmed by 1 base and V by 0 bases; bases with no gene match: 11. The CDR3 runs to 19 residues. Germline assignment: CDR1 MGHRA and CDR2 YSYEKL. CDR3 loop: CASSQDKRDSGVSYNEQFF. The CDR3 DNA follows: TGCGCCAGCAGCCAAGATAAGCGGGATAGCGGGGTTTCCTACAATGAGCAGTTCTTC.

V is TRBV29-1 and J is TRBJ2-5; 8 bases are shared with TRBD2. Germline lookup yields CDR1 SQVTM and CDR2 ANQGSEA. The CDR3 runs to 14 residues. Trimming took 7 bases from V and 4 from J; bases not matched to a gene: 11. CDR3 nucleotides: TGCAGCGGAACCGGGACTAGTACAATAGAGACCCAGTACTTC. Encoded protein: CSGTGTSTIETQYF. Complete variable domain (other parts from reference TRBV29-1 and TRBJ2-5): SAVISQKPSRDICQRGTSLTIQCQVDSQVTMMFWYRQQPGQSLTLIATANQGSEATYESGFVIDKFPISRPNLTFSTLTVSNMSPEDSSIYLCSGTGTSTIETQYFGPGTRLLVL.